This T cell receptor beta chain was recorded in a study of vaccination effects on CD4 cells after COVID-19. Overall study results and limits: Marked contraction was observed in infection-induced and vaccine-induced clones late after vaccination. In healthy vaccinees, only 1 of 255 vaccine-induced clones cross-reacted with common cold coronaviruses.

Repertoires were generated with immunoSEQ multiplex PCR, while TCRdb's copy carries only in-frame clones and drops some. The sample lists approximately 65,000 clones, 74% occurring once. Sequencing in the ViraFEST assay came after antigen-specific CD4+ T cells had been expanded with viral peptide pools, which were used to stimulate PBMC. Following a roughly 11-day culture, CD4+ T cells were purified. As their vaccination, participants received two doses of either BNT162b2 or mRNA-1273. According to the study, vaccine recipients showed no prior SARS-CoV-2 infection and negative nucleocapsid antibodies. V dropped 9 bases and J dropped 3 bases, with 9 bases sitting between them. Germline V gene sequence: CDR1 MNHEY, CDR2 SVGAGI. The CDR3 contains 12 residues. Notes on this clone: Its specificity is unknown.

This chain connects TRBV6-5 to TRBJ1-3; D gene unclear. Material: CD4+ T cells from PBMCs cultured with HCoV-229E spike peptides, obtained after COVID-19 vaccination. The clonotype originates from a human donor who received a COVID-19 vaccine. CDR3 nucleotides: TGTGCCAGTTATGAAGGTGGAAACACCATATATTTT. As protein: CASYEGGNTIYF.